This T cell receptor beta chain was sequenced during a study of beta chain features in type 1 diabetes. Points from the study as a whole: Any HLA type influence on TCRB rearrangement was left unresolved here.

CD45RO/CCR7/CD25/CD127/CD95/CD27 staining was used to isolate CD4+ naive, central memory, regulatory and stem cell-like memory cells by sorting. Reverse transcribing all isolated RNA meant expressed TCRB transcripts were sequenced. The repertoire was sequenced with immunoSEQ multiplex PCR; TCRdb's copy has only in-frame clones and lacks some. The table has 900,000 or so clones, 17% seen once; the top ten hold 0.023%. A note on this clone: Its antigen is undetermined. An end of the junction differs from the germline gene, which may be a read error.

Germline V gene sequence: CDR1 SGHTA, CDR2 FQGNSA. There are 13 residues in the CDR3. This chain links TRBV7-2 with TRBJ2-1; TRBD1 might be the D (5 bases). Source material: naive CD4+ T cells from blood. The sequence was obtained from a woman younger than 30 in good health. The CDR3 spells CASSLRQPGLFLF. In nucleotides, the CDR3 is TGTGCCAGCAGCTTAAGACAGCCTGGCCTTTTTCTCTTC.